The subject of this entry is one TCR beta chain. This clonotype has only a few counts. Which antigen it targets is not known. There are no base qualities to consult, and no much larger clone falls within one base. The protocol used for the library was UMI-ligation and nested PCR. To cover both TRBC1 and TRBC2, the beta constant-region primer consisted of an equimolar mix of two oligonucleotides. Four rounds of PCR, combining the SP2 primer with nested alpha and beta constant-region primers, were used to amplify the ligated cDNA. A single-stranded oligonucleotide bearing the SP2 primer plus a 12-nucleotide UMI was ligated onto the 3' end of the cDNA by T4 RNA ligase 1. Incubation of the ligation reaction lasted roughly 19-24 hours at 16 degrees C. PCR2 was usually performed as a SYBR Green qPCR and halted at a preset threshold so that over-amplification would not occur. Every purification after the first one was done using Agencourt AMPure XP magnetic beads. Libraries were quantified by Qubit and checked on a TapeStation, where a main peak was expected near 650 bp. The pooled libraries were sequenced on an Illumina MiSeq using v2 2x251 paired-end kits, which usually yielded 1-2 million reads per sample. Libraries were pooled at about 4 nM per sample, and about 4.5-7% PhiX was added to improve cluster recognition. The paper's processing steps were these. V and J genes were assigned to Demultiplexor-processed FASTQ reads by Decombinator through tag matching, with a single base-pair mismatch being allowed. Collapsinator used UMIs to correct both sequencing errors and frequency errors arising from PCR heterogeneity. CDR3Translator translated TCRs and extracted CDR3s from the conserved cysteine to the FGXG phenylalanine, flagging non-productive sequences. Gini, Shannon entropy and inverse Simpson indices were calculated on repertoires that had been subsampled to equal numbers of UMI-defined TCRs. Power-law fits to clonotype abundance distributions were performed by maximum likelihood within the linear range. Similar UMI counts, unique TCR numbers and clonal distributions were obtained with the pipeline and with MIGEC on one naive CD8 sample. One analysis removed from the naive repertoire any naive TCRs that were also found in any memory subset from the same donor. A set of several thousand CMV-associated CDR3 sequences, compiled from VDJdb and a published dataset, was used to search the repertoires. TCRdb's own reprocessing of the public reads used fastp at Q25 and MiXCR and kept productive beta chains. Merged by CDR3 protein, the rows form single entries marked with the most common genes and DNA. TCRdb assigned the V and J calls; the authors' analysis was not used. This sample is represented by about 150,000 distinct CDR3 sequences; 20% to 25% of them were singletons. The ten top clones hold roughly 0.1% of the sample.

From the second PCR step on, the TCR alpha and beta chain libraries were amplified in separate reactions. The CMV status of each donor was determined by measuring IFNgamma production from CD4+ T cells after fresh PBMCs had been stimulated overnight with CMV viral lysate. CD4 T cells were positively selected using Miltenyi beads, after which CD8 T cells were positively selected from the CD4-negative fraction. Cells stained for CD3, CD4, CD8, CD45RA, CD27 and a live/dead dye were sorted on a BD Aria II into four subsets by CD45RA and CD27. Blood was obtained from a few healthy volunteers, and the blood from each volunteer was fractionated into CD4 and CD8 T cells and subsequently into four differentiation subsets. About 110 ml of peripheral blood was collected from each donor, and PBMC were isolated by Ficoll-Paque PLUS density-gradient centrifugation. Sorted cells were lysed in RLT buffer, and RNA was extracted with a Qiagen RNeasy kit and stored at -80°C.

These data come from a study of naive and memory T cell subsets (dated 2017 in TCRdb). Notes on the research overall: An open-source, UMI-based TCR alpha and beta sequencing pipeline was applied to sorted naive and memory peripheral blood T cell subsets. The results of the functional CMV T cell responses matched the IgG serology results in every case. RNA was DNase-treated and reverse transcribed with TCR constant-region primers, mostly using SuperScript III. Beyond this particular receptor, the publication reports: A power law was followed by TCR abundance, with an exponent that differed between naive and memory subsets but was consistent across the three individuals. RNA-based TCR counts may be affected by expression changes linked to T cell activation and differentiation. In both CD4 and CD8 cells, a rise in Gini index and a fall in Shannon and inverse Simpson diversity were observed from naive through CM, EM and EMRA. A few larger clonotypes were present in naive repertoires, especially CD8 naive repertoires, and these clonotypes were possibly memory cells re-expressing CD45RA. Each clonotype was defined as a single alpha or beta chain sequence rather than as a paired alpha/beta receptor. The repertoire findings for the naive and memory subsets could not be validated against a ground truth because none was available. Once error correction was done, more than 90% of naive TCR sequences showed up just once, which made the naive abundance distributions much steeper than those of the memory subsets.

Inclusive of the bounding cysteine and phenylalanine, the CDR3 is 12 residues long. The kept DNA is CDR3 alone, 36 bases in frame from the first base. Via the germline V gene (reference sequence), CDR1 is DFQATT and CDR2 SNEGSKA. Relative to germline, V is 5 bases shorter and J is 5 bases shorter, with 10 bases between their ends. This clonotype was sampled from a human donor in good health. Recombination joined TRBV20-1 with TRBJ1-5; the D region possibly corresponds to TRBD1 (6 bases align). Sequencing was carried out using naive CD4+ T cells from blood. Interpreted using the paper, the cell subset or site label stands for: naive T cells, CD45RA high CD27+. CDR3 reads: CSAGGGDQPQHF. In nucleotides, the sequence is TGCAGTGCTGGAGGGGGGGATCAGCCCCAGCATTTT.